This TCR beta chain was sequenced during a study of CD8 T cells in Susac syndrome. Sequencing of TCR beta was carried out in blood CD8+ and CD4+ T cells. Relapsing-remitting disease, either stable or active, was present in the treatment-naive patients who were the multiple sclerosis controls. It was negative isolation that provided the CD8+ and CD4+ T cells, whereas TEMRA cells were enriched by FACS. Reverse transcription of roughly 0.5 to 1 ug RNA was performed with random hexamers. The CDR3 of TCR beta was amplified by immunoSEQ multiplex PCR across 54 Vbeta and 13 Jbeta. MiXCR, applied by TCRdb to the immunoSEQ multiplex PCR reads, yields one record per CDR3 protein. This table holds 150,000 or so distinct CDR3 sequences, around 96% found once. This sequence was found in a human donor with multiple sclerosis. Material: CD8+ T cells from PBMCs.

In DNA form, the CDR3 reads TGCGCCAGCAGCCTAGACAGAGCGAACACCGGGGAGCTGTTTTTT. Amino acid sequence: CASSLDRANTGELFF. The gene calls are TRBV5-1 and TRBJ2-2; D is possibly TRBD1 (5 bases). Germline-derived CDR1 and CDR2 are SGHRS and YFSETQ. The CDR3 totals 15 residues. Deletions cut 4 bases from V and 0 bases from J, with 10 bases between.